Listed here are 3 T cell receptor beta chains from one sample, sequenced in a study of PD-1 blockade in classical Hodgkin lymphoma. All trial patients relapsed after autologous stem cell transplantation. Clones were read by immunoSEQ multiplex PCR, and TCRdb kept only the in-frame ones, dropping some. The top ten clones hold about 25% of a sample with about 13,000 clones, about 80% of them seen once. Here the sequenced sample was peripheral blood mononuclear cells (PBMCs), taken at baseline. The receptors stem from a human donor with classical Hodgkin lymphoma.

CDR3 amino acids: CASKKTGGVNTEAFF. As DNA, the CDR3 is TGTGCCAGCAAAAAGACAGGGGGCGTGAACACTGAAGCTTTCTTT. J is TRBJ1-1 and V is TRBV27, with TRBD1 identical over 10 bases. Losses at the gene ends were 7 bases for V and 0 bases for J; bases not matched to a gene: 5. Germline-derived CDR1 and CDR2 are MNHEY and SMNVEV (reference sequence). The CDR3 spans 15 residues.

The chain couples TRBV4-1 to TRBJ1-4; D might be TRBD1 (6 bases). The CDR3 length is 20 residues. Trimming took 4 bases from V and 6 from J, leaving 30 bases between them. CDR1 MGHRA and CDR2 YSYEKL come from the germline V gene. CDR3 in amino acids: CASSLQLALGADPYYEKLFF. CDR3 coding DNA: TGCGCCAGCAGCCTCCAACTGGCCTTGGGGGCAGATCCTTACTATGAAAAACTGTTTTTT.

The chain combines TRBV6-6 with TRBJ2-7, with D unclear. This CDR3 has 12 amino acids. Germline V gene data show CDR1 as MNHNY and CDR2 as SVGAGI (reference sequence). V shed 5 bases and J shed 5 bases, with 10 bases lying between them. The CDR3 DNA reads TGTGCCAGCAGTAGAAGGGTCCACGAGCAGTACTTC. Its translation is CASSRRVHEQYF.